This record covers a single TCR beta chain. The antigen is not known. The data belong to a study of lymphopenia after photon versus proton radiotherapy. General observations from the study: A bigger post-nadir fall in TCR diversity correlated inversely with survival time in deceased patients. After the lymphocyte nadir, photon-treated repertoires showed oligoclonal expansion, especially of CD8+ Temra cells. Photon-treated patients lost naive T cells and TCR diversity; proton-treated stayed stable.

Here immunoSEQ multiplex PCR was the method, and the copy in TCRdb shows in-frame clones only, minus some. The table records about 50,000 clones, 80% to 90% of them present only once. Specimen: peripheral blood, collected from a patient treated with photon-based radiotherapy. This TCR was recovered from a man in his fifties or sixties with gastric cancer.

CDR3 sequence (DNA): TGTGCCTGGAGTGCTAGCGGGAGAGTCGGTGAGACCCAGTACTTC. It encodes CAWSASGRVGETQYF. The chain couples TRBV30 to TRBJ2-5; 10 bases line up with TRBD2. V was pared by 1 base and J by 5 bases, with 7 bases of the junction left unmatched. Germline loops: CDR1 GTSNPN, CDR2 SVGIG (reference sequence). This CDR3 is 15 amino acids long.